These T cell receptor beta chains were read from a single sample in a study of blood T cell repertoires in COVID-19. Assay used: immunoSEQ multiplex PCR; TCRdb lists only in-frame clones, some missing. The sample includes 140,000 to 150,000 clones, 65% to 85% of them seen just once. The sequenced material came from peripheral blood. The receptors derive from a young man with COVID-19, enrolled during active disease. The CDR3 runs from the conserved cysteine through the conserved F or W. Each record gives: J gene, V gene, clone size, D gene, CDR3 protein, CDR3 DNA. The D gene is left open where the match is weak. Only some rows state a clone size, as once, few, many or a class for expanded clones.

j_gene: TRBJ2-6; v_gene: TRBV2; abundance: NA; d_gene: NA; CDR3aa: CASTEIWGVGANVLTF; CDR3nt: TGTGCCAGCACAGAGATATGGGGGGTTGGGGCCAACGTCCTGACTTTC
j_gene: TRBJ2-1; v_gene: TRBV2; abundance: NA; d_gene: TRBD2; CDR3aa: CASSEQRGYNEQFF; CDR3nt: TGTGCCAGCAGTGAACAGCGGGGGTACAATGAGCAGTTCTTC
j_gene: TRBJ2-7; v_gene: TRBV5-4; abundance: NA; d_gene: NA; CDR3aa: CASSSLDYEQYF; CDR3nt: TGTGCCAGCAGCTCACTCGACTACGAGCAGTACTTC
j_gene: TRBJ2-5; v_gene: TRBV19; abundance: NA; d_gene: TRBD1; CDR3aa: CASSTRTGGGETQYF; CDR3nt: TGTGCCAGTAGTACACGGACAGGGGGAGGGGAGACCCAGTACTTC
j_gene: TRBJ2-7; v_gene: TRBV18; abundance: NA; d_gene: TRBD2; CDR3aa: CASSPPTAGGYEQYF; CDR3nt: TGTGCCAGCTCACCACCCACAGCGGGGGGCTACGAGCAGTACTTC
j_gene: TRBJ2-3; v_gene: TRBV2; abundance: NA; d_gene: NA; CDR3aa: CASRTDSGGGTDTQYF; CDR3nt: TGTGCCAGCAGGACAGACAGCGGCGGGGGCACAGATACGCAGTATTTT
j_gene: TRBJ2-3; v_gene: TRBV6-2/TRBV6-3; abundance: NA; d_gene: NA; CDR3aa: CASSYSGRAADTQYF; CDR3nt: TGTGCCAGCAGTTACTCAGGCAGGGCCGCAGATACGCAGTATTTT
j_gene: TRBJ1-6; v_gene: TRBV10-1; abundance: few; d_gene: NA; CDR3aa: CASSESRDSRSYNSPLHF; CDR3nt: TGCGCCAGCAGTGAGTCGAGAGACAGTAGGTCCTATAATTCACCCCTCCACTTT
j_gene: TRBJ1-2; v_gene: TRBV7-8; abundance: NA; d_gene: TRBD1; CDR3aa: CASSLVQLSGQQNYGYTF; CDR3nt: TGTGCCAGCAGCTTAGTTCAACTCTCGGGACAGCAAAACTATGGCTACACCTTC
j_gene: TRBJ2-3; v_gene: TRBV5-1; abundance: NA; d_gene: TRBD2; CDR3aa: CASRLSGRYADTQYF; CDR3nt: TGCGCCAGCAGGTTGAGCGGGAGATACGCAGATACGCAGTATTTT
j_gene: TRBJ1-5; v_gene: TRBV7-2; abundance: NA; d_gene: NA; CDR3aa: CASSFKGDGNQPQHF; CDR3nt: TGTGCCAGCAGCTTTAAGGGGGATGGCAATCAGCCCCAGCATTTT
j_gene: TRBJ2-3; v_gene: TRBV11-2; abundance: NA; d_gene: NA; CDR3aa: CASSPLGAGTDTQYF; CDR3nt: TGTGCCAGCAGCCCTCTGGGAGCAGGCACAGATACGCAGTATTTT
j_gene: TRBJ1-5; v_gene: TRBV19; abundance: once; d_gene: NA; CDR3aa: CASTSQGMGQPQHF; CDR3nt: TGTGCCAGTACTTCTCAGGGGATGGGACAGCCCCAGCATTTT
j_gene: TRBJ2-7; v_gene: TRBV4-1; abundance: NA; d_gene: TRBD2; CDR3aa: CASGIAGAPTEQYF; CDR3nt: TGCGCCAGCGGCATAGCGGGAGCCCCCACGGAGCAGTACTTC
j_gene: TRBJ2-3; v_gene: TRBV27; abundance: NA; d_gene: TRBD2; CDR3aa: CASSLSILFPAGGPHRTDTQYF; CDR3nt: TGTGCCAGCAGTTTATCGATATTGTTTCCAGCGGGAGGCCCCCACCGCACAGATACGCAGTATTTT
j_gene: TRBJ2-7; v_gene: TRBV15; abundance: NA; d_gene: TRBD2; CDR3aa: CATGLSPYEQYF; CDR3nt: TGTGCCACGGGACTATCCCCTTACGAGCAGTACTTC
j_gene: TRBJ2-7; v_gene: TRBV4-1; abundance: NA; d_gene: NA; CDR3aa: CASSQDPGSYEQYF; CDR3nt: TGCGCCAGCAGCCAAGATCCAGGATCCTACGAGCAGTACTTC
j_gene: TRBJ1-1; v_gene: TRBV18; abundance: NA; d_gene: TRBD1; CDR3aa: CASSAQGAYTEAFF; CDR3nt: TGTGCCAGCTCAGCTCAGGGGGCATACACTGAAGCTTTCTTT
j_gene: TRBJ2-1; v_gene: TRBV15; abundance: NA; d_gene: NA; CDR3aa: CATSRAGRGFNEQFF; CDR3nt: TGTGCCACCAGCAGAGCAGGGCGCGGATTCAATGAGCAGTTCTTC
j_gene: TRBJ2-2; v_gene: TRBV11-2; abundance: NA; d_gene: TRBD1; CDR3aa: CASSLRDRGYTGELFF; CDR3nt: TGTGCCAGCAGCTTACGGGACAGGGGCTACACCGGGGAGCTGTTTTTT
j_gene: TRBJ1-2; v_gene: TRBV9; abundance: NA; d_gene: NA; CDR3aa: CASSVGISGGNYGYTF; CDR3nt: TGTGCCAGCAGCGTAGGGATTAGCGGGGGCAACTATGGCTACACCTTC
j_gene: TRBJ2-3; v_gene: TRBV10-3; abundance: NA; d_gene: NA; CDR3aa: CAISPSTDTQYF; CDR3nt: TGTGCCATCAGCCCTTCCACAGATACGCAGTATTTT
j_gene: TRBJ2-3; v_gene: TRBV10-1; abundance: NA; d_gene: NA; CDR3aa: CASSATATDTQYF; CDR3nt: TGCGCCAGCAGTGCGACTGCCACAGATACGCAGTATTTT
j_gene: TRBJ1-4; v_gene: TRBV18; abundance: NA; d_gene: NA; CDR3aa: CASSPARGAEKLFF; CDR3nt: TGTGCCAGCTCACCAGCCAGGGGAGCTGAAAAACTGTTTTTT
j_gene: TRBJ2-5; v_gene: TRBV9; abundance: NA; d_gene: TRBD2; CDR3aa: CASSVAGGETQYF; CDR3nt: TGTGCCAGCAGCGTAGCGGGGGGAGAGACCCAGTACTTC
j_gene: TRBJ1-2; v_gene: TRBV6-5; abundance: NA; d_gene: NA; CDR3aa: CASKTGSPGGYTF; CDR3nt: TGTGCCAGCAAAACCGGGAGCCCCGGGGGCTACACCTTC
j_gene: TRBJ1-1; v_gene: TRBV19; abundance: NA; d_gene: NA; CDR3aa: CASTGNTEAFF; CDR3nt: TGTGCCAGTACGGGGAACACTGAAGCTTTCTTT
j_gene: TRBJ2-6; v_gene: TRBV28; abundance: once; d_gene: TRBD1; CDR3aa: CASSLGTGVGSGANVLTF; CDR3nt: TGTGCCAGCAGTCTGGGGACAGGGGTTGGGTCTGGGGCCAACGTCCTGACTTTC
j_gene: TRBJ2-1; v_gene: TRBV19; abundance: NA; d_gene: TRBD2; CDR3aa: CATRDRVAGSSYNEQFF; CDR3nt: TGTGCCACCCGGGATAGGGTAGCGGGAAGCTCCTACAATGAGCAGTTCTTC
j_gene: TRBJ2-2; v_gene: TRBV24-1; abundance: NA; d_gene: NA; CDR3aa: CATSQVGGNTGELFF; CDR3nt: TGTGCCACCAGTCAGGTGGGGGGGAACACCGGGGAGCTGTTTTTT
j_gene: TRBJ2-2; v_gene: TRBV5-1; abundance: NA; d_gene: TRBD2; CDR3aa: CASSRAGLAGAGELFF; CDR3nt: TGCGCCAGCAGCCGGGCTGGACTAGCGGGAGCCGGGGAGCTGTTTTTT
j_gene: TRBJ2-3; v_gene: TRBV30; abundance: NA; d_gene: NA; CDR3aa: CAYDRGLSTDTQYF; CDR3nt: TGTGCCTACGACAGGGGACTAAGCACAGATACGCAGTATTTT
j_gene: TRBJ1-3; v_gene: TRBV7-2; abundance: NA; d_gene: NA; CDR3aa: CASSQRVSGNTIYF; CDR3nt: TGTGCCAGCAGCCAACGGGTCTCTGGAAACACCATATATTTT
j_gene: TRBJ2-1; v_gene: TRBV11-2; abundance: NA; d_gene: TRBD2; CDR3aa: CASSLKPRDGTRSFNEQFF; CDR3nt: TGTGCCAGCAGCTTAAAGCCCAGAGACGGGACTAGAAGTTTCAATGAGCAGTTCTTC
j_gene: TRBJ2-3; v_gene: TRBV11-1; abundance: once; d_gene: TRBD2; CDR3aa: CASRETSALVDTQYF; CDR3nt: TGTGCCAGCAGAGAGACTAGCGCACTAGTGGATACGCAGTATTTT
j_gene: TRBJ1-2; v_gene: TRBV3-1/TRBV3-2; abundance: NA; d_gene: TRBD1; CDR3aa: CASSQEGAGGRYGYTF; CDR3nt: TGTGCCAGCAGCCAAGAAGGGGCAGGGGGTCGGTATGGCTACACCTTC
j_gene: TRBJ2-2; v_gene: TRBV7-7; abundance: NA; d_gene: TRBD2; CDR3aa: CASSLGLAGGTGELFF; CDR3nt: TGTGCTAGCAGCCTGGGACTAGCGGGAGGTACCGGGGAGCTGTTTTTT
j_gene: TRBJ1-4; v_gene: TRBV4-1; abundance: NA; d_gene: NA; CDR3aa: CASSQTSPTGLGATNEKLFF; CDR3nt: TGCGCCAGCAGCCAAACTTCTCCAACAGGGTTGGGTGCGACTAATGAAAAACTGTTTTTT
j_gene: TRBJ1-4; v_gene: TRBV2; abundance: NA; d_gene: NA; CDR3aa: CASSGTANEKLFF; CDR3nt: TGTGCCAGCAGTGGGACAGCTAATGAAAAACTGTTTTTT
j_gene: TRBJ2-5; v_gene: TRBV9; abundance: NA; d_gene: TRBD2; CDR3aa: CASSVGAAGGQETQYF; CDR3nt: TGTGCCAGCAGCGTAGGGGCGGCGGGAGGTCAAGAGACCCAGTACTTC
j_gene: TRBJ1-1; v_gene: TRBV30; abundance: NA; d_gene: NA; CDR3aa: CAWSSYMNTEAFF; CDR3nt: TGTGCCTGGTCCAGTTACATGAACACTGAAGCTTTCTTT
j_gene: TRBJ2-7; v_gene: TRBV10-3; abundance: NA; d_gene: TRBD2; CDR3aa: CAISQTSGRNDEQYF; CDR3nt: TGTGCCATCAGCCAGACTAGCGGGAGAAACGACGAGCAGTACTTC
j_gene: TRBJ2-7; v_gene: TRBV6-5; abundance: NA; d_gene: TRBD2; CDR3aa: CASRTSGRAYEQYF; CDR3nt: TGTGCCAGCAGGACTAGCGGGAGGGCGTACGAGCAGTACTTC
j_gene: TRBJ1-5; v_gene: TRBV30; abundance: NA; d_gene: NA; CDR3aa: CAWSVDRGYQPQHF; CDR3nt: TGTGCCTGGAGTGTAGACCGGGGGTATCAGCCCCAGCATTTT
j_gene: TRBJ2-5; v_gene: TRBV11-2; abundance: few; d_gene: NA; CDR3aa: CASSQLPGAGGTQYF; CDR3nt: TGTGCCAGCAGTCAACTCCCGGGAGCGGGTGGGACCCAGTACTTC
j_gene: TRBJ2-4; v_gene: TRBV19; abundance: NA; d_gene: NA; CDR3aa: CASSIDRGNIQYF; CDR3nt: TGTGCCAGTAGTATAGACAGGGGAAACATTCAGTACTTC
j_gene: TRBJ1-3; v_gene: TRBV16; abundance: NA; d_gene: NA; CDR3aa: CASSQSGGVISGNTIYF; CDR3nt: TGTGCCAGCAGCCAATCCGGCGGGGTGATCTCTGGAAACACCATATATTTT
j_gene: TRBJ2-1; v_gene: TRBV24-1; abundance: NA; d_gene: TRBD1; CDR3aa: CATSDPTPGQGYNEQFF; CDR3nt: TGTGCCACCAGTGACCCCACCCCGGGACAGGGGTACAATGAGCAGTTCTTC
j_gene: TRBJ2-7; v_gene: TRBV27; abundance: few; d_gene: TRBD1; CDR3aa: CASRDRGSEQYF; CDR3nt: TGTGCCAGCAGGGACAGGGGCAGTGAGCAGTACTTC
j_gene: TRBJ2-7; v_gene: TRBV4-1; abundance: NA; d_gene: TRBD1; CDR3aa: CASSPYAQGGYEQYF; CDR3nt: TGCGCCAGCAGCCCATATGCACAGGGGGGATACGAGCAGTACTTC
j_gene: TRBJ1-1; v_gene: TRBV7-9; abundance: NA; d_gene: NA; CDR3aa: CASRLELTEAFF; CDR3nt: TGTGCCAGCAGATTGGAGCTAACTGAAGCTTTCTTT
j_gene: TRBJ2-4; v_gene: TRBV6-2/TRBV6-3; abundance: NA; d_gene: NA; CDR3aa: CASSPLTLAKNIQYF; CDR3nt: TGTGCCAGCAGTCCACTTACCCTAGCCAAAAACATTCAGTACTTC
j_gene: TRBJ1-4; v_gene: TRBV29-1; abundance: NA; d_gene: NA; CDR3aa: CSVVGGITNEKLFF; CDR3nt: TGCAGCGTTGTCGGAGGGATTACTAATGAAAAACTGTTTTTT
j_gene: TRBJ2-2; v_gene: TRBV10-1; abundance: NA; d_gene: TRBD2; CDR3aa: CASSGTSVTGELFF; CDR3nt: TGCGCCAGCAGTGGGACTAGCGTCACCGGGGAGCTGTTTTTT
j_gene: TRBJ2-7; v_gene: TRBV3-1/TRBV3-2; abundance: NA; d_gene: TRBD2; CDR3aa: CASSYVAGGVYEQYF; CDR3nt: TGTGCCAGCAGCTATGTAGCGGGAGGGGTCTACGAGCAGTACTTC
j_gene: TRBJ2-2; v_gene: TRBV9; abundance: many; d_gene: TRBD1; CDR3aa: CASSSTGDPTGELFF; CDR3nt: TGTGCCAGCAGCTCAACAGGGGATCCCACCGGGGAGCTGTTTTTT
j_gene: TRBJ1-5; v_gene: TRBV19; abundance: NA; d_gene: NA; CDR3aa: CASSIKSTGNQPQHF; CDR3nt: TGTGCCAGTAGTATTAAGAGCACAGGGAATCAGCCCCAGCATTTT